A single sample is the source of the 22 T cell receptor beta chains below, sequenced in a study of cytomegalovirus exposure and HLA in healthy donors. The primer mix had 60 Vbeta and 13 Jbeta primers. Data came from immunoSEQ multiplex PCR; TCRdb stores just in-frame clones and leaves some out. The data contain around 170,000 clones, around three quarters of them singletons. Sequenced: PBMCs. The receptors here all came from a woman in her twenties or thirties in good health and CMV-seropositive.

Turning to this clone: One junction end disagrees with the germline gene, perhaps due to a read error. This sequence joins TRBV5-1 and TRBJ2-7; D is ambiguous. The CDR3 is 14 residues long. CDR1 and CDR2 from the germline V gene are SGHRS and YFSETQ. CDR3 nucleotide sequence: TGCGCCAGCAGCTTGTACGGGTCCTCCTACGAGCAGTGCTTC. It codes for CASSLYGSSYEQCF.

The chain is built from TRBV5-1 and TRBJ1-3; D possibly corresponds to TRBD1 (5 bases). The CDR3 runs to 15 residues. V was pared by 4 bases and J by 3 bases, with 14 bases between. CDR1 and CDR2 (germline): SGHRS, YFSETQ. The CDR3 DNA reads as TGCGCCAGCAGCCCCCTGGGGCTCGGTGGAAACACCATATATTTT. It is translated as CASSPLGLGGNTIYF.

This sequence joins TRBV7-2 and TRBJ2-1, with a possible D match to TRBD1 (5 bases). The CDR3 length is 16 residues. Germline values: CDR1 SGHTA, CDR2 FQGNSA. V was shortened by 2 bases and J by 6 bases, with 17 bases between the two germline ends. CDR3 in amino acids: CASSLNRRGPGNEQFF. CDR3 in DNA: TGTGCCAGCAGCTTAAACAGGCGAGGACCGGGCAATGAGCAGTTCTTC.

V and J are TRBV6-6 and TRBJ1-2; 9 bases match TRBD1. V lost 0 bases and J lost 7; bases outside the gene matches: 6. This CDR3 region has 15 residues. The germline V gene has CDR1 MNHNY and CDR2 SVGAGI (reference sequence). The CDR3 loop reads CASSYSSQGAPGYTF. For the CDR3, the DNA is TGTGCCAGCAGTTACTCGTCACAGGGGGCGCCTGGCTACACCTTC.

The gene calls are TRBV27 and TRBJ2-2, with 10 bases fitting TRBD2. V lost 7 bases to trimming and J lost 5 bases; unmatched junction nucleotides: 10. Germline-derived CDR1 and CDR2 are MNHEY and SMNVEV (reference sequence). The CDR3 is made up of 16 amino acids. CDR3 loop: CASNPVAGGNTGELFF. CDR3 coding DNA: TGTGCCAGCAACCCAGTAGCGGGGGGTAATACCGGGGAGCTGTTTTTT.

The rearrangement joins TRBV7-2 to TRBJ2-7; 8 bases are a match to TRBD2. V was clipped by 1 base and J by 2 bases; unmatched bases: 7. CDR1 SGHTA and CDR2 FQGNSA come from the germline V gene. The CDR3 extends over 16 amino acids. The CDR3 sequence is CASSLGLRGVPYEQYF. CDR3 in DNA: TGTGCCAGCAGCTTAGGTTTGCGGGGGGTCCCCTACGAGCAGTACTTC.

The V call is TRBV10-2, the J call TRBJ1-1; a possible D gene is TRBD1 (5 bases). The CDR3 is made up of 15 amino acids. Trimming cost V 3 bases and J 4 bases, with 15 bases left between them. Germline assignment: CDR1 WSHSY and CDR2 SAAADI. The CDR3 here is CASSDARDGSTEAFF. The CDR3 DNA reads as TGCGCCAGCAGTGATGCCCGGGACGGGAGCACTGAAGCTTTCTTT.

The chain combines TRBV19 with TRBJ1-6; D perhaps matches TRBD1 (6 bases). V was trimmed by 5 bases and J by 7 bases, leaving 15 bases between them. The germline V gene encodes CDR1 LNHDA and CDR2 SQIVND (reference sequence). This CDR3 is 15 amino acids long. As DNA, the CDR3 is TGTGCCAGTAGTTCAGAAGGACAGCGAAATTCACCCCTCCACTTT. Its translation is CASSSEGQRNSPLHF.

The CDR3 loop reads CASSFSREYQPQHF. As DNA, the CDR3 is TGTGCCAGCAGTTTTTCCAGGGAATATCAGCCCCAGCATTTT. The chain links TRBV28 to TRBJ1-5; perhaps TRBD1 as D (5 bases). There are 14 residues in the CDR3. Germline loops: CDR1 MDHEN, CDR2 SYDVKM. The V and J ends lost 3 bases and 5 bases respectively, with 11 bases between them.

The J gene is TRBJ2-7, the V gene TRBV4-2; D gene unclear. The CDR3 totals 11 residues. Germline CDR1 reads LGHNA; CDR2 reads YNFKEQ. V gave up 1 base and J gave up 7 bases, with 5 bases separating them. This CDR3 reads CASSQAREQYF. DNA of the CDR3: TGTGCCAGCAGCCAAGCCCGGGAGCAGTACTTC.

The chain has TRBV7-9 and TRBJ2-7; D possibly corresponds to TRBD2 (6 bases). The germline V gene has CDR1 SEHNR and CDR2 FQNEAQ (reference sequence). This CDR3 has 15 residues. Trimming took 5 bases from V and 5 from J, leaving 19 bases between them. The CDR3 reads CASSPKGGGGNEQYF. Here the CDR3 DNA reads TGTGCCAGCAGCCCAAAGGGAGGAGGTGGAAACGAGCAGTACTTC.

This chain joins TRBV10-1 and TRBJ2-3, with no clear D. The CDR3 is 12 residues long. V lost 6 bases and J 0 bases, leaving 4 bases between the germline ends. Germline CDR1 and CDR2: WNHNN and SYGVQD (reference sequence). CDR3 bases: TGCGCCAGCAGCCTCAGCACAGATACGCAGTATTTT. Translating it yields CASSLSTDTQYF.

The chain recombines TRBV6-6 with TRBJ2-6, with D unclear. The CDR3 totals 13 residues. Germline values: CDR1 MNHNY, CDR2 SVGAGI (reference sequence). Between the trimmed V and J ends, which lost 6 bases and 4 bases, there was a span of 7 bases. The CDR3 region has the DNA TGTGCCAGCAGCGTCCTGGGGGCCAACGTCCTGACTTTC. Translation gives CASSVLGANVLTF.

Here the CDR3 reads CASSWAGGNEKLFF. CDR3 in DNA: TGTGCCAGCAGTTGGGCAGGGGGCAATGAAAAACTGTTTTTT. The rearrangement links TRBV28 to TRBJ1-4, with 8 bases fitting TRBD1. The CDR3 is 14 amino acids. CDR1 and CDR2 from the germline V gene are MDHEN and SYDVKM. The trim removed 4 bases at V and 5 bases at J, leaving 3 bases unmatched.

The chain uses TRBV29-1 and TRBJ2-1, with 7 bases that match TRBD1. Germline V lookup: CDR1 SQVTM, CDR2 ANQGSEA. The length of the CDR3 is 14 residues. J lost 5 bases, V lost 5 bases, and 9 bases had no gene match. The CDR3 protein is CSVKTGTDNNEQFF. CDR3 in DNA: TGCAGCGTTAAAACCGGGACAGATAACAATGAGCAGTTCTTC.

The gene calls are TRBV9 and TRBJ1-2; D might be TRBD1 (6 bases). Trimming stripped 4 bases from V and 8 bases from J, with 15 bases between. The CDR3 covers 13 residues. CDR1 and CDR2 from the germline V gene are SGDLS and YYNGEE. The DNA of the CDR3 is TGTGCCAGCAGCACCACAGGGTTTCGGGGCTACACCTTC. This translates into CASSTTGFRGYTF. Using reference TRBV9 and TRBJ1-2 for the parts outside the CDR3, the full variable domain is DSGVTQTPKHLITATGQRVTLRCSPRSGDLSVYWYQQSLDQGLQFLIQYYNGEERAKGNILERFSAQQFPDLHSELNLSSLELGDSALYFCASSTTGFRGYTFGSGTRLTVV.

The genes are TRBV11-2 and TRBJ1-2; tentatively, D is TRBD1 (6 bases). Germline V gene lookup returns CDR1 SGHAT and CDR2 FQNNGV. This CDR3 is 14 amino acids long. V shed 4 bases and J shed 3 bases, with 12 bases lying between them. The CDR3 sequence: CASSYPRTDYGYTF. DNA for the CDR3: TGTGCCAGCAGCTACCCACGGACAGACTATGGCTACACCTTC. The entire variable domain, with the rest obtained from reference TRBV11-2 and TRBJ1-2, is as follows: EAGVAQSPRYKIIEKRQSVAFWCNPISGHATLYWYQQILGQGPKLLIQFQNNGVVDDSQLPKDRFSAERLKGVDSTLKIQPAKLEDSAVYLCASSYPRTDYGYTFGSGTRLTVV.

The chain uses TRBV28 and TRBJ2-5; 9 bases are a match to TRBD1. The J call may not be correct, given that the DNA end is closer to TRBJ2-7. The CDR3 has 18 residues. Germline-derived CDR1 and CDR2 are MDHEN and SYDVKM. The DNA for the CDR3 is TGTGCCAGCAGAACTGCCGGGACAGGGTTCAATTTAAATTACGAGCAGTACTTC. The encoded protein is CASRTAGTGFNLNYEQYF.

The chain links TRBV18 to TRBJ1-1; perhaps TRBD1 as D (5 bases). Germline V gene sequence: CDR1 KGHSH, CDR2 LQKENI. V lost 1 base and J 6 bases, leaving 15 bases between the germline ends. The CDR3 consists of 15 residues. CDR3 bases: TGTGCCAGCTCACCACGAACGGGGGGTCAGGCTGAAGCTTTCTTT. Its protein product is CASSPRTGGQAEAFF.

CDR3 amino acids: CASSLEPGFSYEQYF. Here the CDR3 DNA reads TGCGCCAGCAGCTTGGAGCCAGGCTTCTCCTACGAGCAGTACTTC. V gene TRBV5-1 combines with J gene TRBJ2-7; the D is unclear. CDR1 and CDR2 from the germline V gene are SGHRS and YFSETQ. There are 15 residues in the CDR3. The V and J ends lost 0 bases and 0 bases respectively, with 10 bases between them.

A single count supports this clone. The chain combines TRBV19 with TRBJ1-2; the D is unclear. The CDR3 has 11 residues. Germline CDR1 reads LNHDA; CDR2 reads SQIVND (reference sequence). The germline V and J ends were trimmed by 10 bases and 7 bases, with 13 bases remaining between them. The CDR3 loop reads CATSRVGGYTF. CDR3 coding DNA: TGTGCCACCTCTCGGGTCGGTGGCTACACCTTC.

This clone occurred once. The chain carries TRBV7-8 and TRBJ1-2; TRBD1 agrees at 8 bases. The germline CDR1 and CDR2 sequences are SGHVS and FQNEAQ. After removal of 5 bases from V and 13 bases from J, the junction contained 15 bases not matched to a gene. The CDR3 is made up of 14 amino acids. The CDR3 coding sequence is TGTGCCAGCAGCGTTACGCGGTTTGGACAGGGTGGCACCTTC. This translates into CASSVTRFGQGGTF.